This TCR beta chain was identified during a study of blood T cell repertoires in COVID-19 (dated by TCRdb to about 2020). Regarding the complete study: Samples from collaborators originated in the United States, Italy and Spain and spanned both the acute and convalescent phases of COVID-19. Where available, HLA class I and class II types were taken from metadata supplied by the sample provider and were not determined by assay-based typing. The material from the prospective study consisted of cDNA or gDNA derived from T cells, B-cell-depleted T cells, or PBMCs. The samples were drawn from the first 160 participants of the ongoing ImmuneRACE study and from 1,254 subjects provided by 6 global collaborators. The dataset comprised deeply sampled blood TCRbeta repertoires from subjects exposed to, actively infected with, or recovered from COVID-19. A freely available public database, intended as a resource for researchers studying the immune response to SARS-CoV-2, is where the repertoires were released. A de-identified subject ID, COVID-19 status, age in years and sex were almost always included in the sample metadata. The research as a whole found: How much clinical and demographic metadata was included differed by source and by participant, and the metadata was provided uncurated.

This clone was picked up a small number of times. The specificity of this receptor is unknown. Within one base of it there is no much larger clone, and no base qualities were kept. Participants in the prospective study were enrolled through a virtual design, were aged roughly 18 to 100 years, and lived in under 25 United States geographic areas. To assign participants to cohorts, the prospective study relied on clinical history that participants themselves reported in a screening survey and a study questionnaire. Recovered participants in ImmuneRACE Cohort 3 were defined as having two consecutive negative NP/OP PCR tests, clearance from a healthcare professional, or resolution of symptoms. Mobile phlebotomists in the prospective study collected whole blood, serum and a nasopharyngeal or oropharyngeal swab from every participant. Additional blood draws and questionnaires over an approximately 2-month period could optionally be provided by prospective study participants. Blood samples from the prospective study were shipped frozen or at room temperature prior to DNA extraction.

TCRbeta CDR3 regions were amplified from genomic DNA using the immunoSEQ Assay, a bias-controlled multiplex PCR. Per the source publication's procedure: Within the assay, amplification of reference gene primers was used to estimate how many nucleated cells each sample contained. Sequence reads were collapsed and filtered to measure the absolute abundance of every unique TCRbeta CDR3 rearrangement. For each sample, productive Simpson clonality was calculated as the square root of Simpson's diversity index across productive rearrangements. Sourced from immuneACCESS, this table was stored by TCRdb with only in-frame sequences that have V and J called. A share of the clones is absent; for the studies checked, an unresolved V gene accounts for under half, and the remainder has no known explanation. V, J and clone size derive from that table, while D and trimming were established from the DNA sequence. The sample table records hundreds of thousands of clones; approximately 92% of these occur just once. More than 0.95% of the sample rests with the top ten.

This sequence originates from a young man who had recovered from COVID-19. Sequencing used PBMCs or T cells enriched from blood (not recorded which).

CDR3 region: CASSPQGGTEFNYGYTF. The DNA is as follows: TGCGCCAGCAGTCCCCAAGGCGGGACCGAGTTTAACTATGGCTACACCTTC. This chain is built from TRBV23-1 and TRBJ1-2; tentative D gene TRBD1, with 5 bases matching. TRBV23-1 is annotated as an ORF whose role is uncertain. CDR3 length: 17 amino acids, cysteine to phenylalanine. CDR3 DNA only is kept here, 51 bases in frame from base 1. The trim is 4 bases for V and 1 base for J, with a gap of 19 bases between the germline ends.